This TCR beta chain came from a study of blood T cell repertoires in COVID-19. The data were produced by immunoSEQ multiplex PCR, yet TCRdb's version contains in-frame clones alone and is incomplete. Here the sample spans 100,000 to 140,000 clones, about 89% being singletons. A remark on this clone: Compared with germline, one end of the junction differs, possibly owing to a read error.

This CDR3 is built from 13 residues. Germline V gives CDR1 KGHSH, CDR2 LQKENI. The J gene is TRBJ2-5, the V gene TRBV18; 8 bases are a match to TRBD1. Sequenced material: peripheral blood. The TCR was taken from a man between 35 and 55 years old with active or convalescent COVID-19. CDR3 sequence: CATSGGGQETQYF. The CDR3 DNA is TGTGCCACCTCAGGGGGCGGCCAAGAGACCCAGTACTTC. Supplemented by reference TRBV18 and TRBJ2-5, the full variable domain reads NAGVMQNPRHLVRRRGQEARLRCSPMKGHSHVYWYRQLPEEGLKFMVYLQKENIIDESGMPKERFSAEFPKEGPSILRIQQVVRGDSAAYFCATSGGGQETQYFGPGTRLLVL.